This T cell receptor (beta chain) was recorded in a study of blood T cells in healthy people across ages. The second PCR ran roughly 7 to 12 cycles with a sample-barcoded 5' primer and J-beta primers. TCRdb redid the calling of the 5' RACE reads with MiXCR, one entry per CDR3 protein. The table shows 760,000 or so distinct CDR3 sequences, with around a quarter occurring only once. Germline CDR1 reads DFQATT; CDR2 reads SNEGSKA (reference sequence). CDR3 length: 16 residues. With 6 bases removed from V and 8 bases from J, the gap between germline ends came to 28 bases. A further study also used this sample, focusing on T cells of mothers and their children.

This clonotype was sampled from a boy aged 5-17 years in good health. The sequenced sample consisted of blood. The chain is built from TRBV20-1 and TRBJ1-1; D is ambiguous. The CDR3, as DNA: TGCAGTGCACCCAGAGGCCGGCGGGGTGGGCAGGCCGAAGCTTTCTTT. It translates to CSAPRGRRGGQAEAFF.